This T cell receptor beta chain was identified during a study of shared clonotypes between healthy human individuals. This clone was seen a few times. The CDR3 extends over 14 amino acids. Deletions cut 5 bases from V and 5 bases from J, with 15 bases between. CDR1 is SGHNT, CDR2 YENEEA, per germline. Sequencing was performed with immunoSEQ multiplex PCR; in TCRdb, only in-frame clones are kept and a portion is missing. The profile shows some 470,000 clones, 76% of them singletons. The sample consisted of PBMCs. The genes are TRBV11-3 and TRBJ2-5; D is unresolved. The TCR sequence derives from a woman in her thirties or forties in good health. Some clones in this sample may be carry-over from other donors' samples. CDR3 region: CASSPGRGMETQYF. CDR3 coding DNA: TGTGCCAGCAGCCCCGGACGTGGGATGGAGACCCAGTACTTC.